The 8 T cell receptor beta chains below were found in one sample sequenced in a study of glioma-infiltrating T cells after dendritic cell vaccination. Produced via immunoSEQ multiplex PCR; TCRdb's table is partial and in-frame only. The sample has 100,000 or so clones; 65% to 85% are singletons. Documented time point: after dendritic cell vaccination, including at tumor progression/relapse. The sample here was blood, taken after dendritic cell vaccination. Every receptor here comes from a human donor with glioblastoma.

The V gene is TRBV7-9, the J gene TRBJ2-2; 7 bases match TRBD2. CDR3 length: 16 residues. Looked up from germline, CDR1 is SEHNR and CDR2 is FQNEAQ (reference sequence). After removal of 5 bases from V and 4 bases from J, the junction contained 10 bases not matched to a gene. This CDR3 is CASSPWGGGPTGELFF. The CDR3 DNA is TGTGCCAGCAGCCCCTGGGGCGGGGGTCCCACCGGGGAGCTGTTTTTT.

V and J are TRBV7-3 and TRBJ1-4; the D is unclear. The germline V gene encodes CDR1 SGHTA and CDR2 FQGTGA. With 0 bases removed from V and 7 bases from J, the gap between germline ends came to 6 bases. The CDR3 consists of 13 residues. The CDR3 is CASSLTASEKLFF. In DNA, the CDR3 is TGTGCCAGCAGCTTAACGGCCAGTGAAAAACTGTTTTTT. The whole variable domain, filled in from reference TRBV7-3 and TRBJ1-4, reads GAGVSQTPSNKVTEKGKYVELRCDPISGHTALYWYRQSLGQGPEFLIYFQGTGAADDSGLPNDRFFAVRPEGSVSTLKIQRTERGDSAVYLCASSLTASEKLFFGSGTQLSVL.

The rearrangement uses TRBV11-3 and TRBJ2-7; TRBD1 aligns across 10 bases. This CDR3 has 15 amino acids. Germline loops: CDR1 SGHNT, CDR2 YENEEA. Germline trimming cut 1 base from V and 3 bases from J; bases unmatched to any gene: 3. CDR3 residues: CASSLGQGADYEQYF. The CDR3 DNA sequence: TGTGCCAGCAGCTTAGGACAGGGGGCGGACTACGAGCAGTACTTC. Full variable domain (rest looked up from reference TRBV11-3 and TRBJ2-7): EAGVVQSPRYKIIEKKQPVAFWCNPISGHNTLYWYLQNLGQGPELLIRYENEEAVDDSQLPKDRFSAERLKGVDSTLKIQPAELGDSAVYLCASSLGQGADYEQYFGPGTRLTVT.

The chain has TRBV11-2 and TRBJ2-7; 12 bases fit TRBD2. V shed 4 bases, J shed 7 bases, and the junction held 14 bases outside the gene matches. CDR3 length: 17 amino acids. The V gene's germline CDR1 is SGHAT and CDR2 FQNNGV. CDR3 loop: CASSSRILAGGRSEQYF. CDR3 coding DNA: TGTGCCAGCAGCTCCCGAATACTAGCGGGAGGCCGATCGGAGCAGTACTTC.

The rearrangement uses TRBV25-1 and TRBJ1-6; D is unclear. This CDR3 comprises 14 residues. Trimming stripped 4 bases from V and 8 bases from J, with 12 bases between. The germline V gene has CDR1 MGHDK and CDR2 SYGVNS. The CDR3 DNA follows: TGTGCCAGCAGTGTCGGAACTAGGCATTCACCCCTCCACTTT. Its translation is CASSVGTRHSPLHF.

The chain has TRBV19 and TRBJ1-1; 8 nucleotides align to TRBD1. J gave up 0 bases and V 4 bases, and 1 base lay outside the gene matches. Germline V gene data show CDR1 as LNHDA and CDR2 as SQIVND (reference sequence). The CDR3 consists of 14 residues. The CDR3 coding sequence is TGTGCCAGTAGTAACAGGGGGTTGAACACTGAAGCTTTCTTT. It is translated as CASSNRGLNTEAFF. The complete variable domain, with remaining parts taken from reference TRBV19 and TRBJ1-1, reads DGGITQSPKYLFRKEGQNVTLSCEQNLNHDAMYWYRQDPGQGLRLIYYSQIVNDFQKGDIAEGYSVSREKKESFPLTVTSAQKNPTAFYLCASSNRGLNTEAFFGQGTRLTVV.

This chain connects TRBV19 to TRBJ2-3, with TRBD2 identical over 15 bases. Germline V CDR1 and CDR2: LNHDA, SQIVND (reference sequence). V was pared by 10 bases and J by 2 bases, with 7 bases of the junction left unmatched. The CDR3 totals 16 residues. The DNA of the CDR3 is TGTGCCACCGGGACTAGCGGGGGGTCCTTCACAGATACGCAGTATTTT. This gives the protein CATGTSGGSFTDTQYF.

This clone has just one count. The rearrangement joins TRBV2 to TRBJ2-2; perhaps TRBD2 as D (6 bases). This CDR3 contains 17 residues. CDR1 is SNHLY and CDR2 is FYNNEI in the germline V gene. The germline V and J ends were trimmed by 5 bases and 7 bases, with 23 bases remaining between them. CDR3 residues: CASSSPEIPRRGGELFF. The CDR3 coding sequence is TGTGCCAGCAGTTCACCGGAGATCCCCCGGAGGGGCGGGGAGCTGTTTTTT.